This T cell receptor (beta chain) appears in the sequencing data of a study of T-cell reconstitution after alpha-beta-depleted transplantation in children. Notes on the study in general: There were reportedly several hundred expanded graft clones from which alpha-beta T cells came about two months after transplant. It was newly produced T cells that mostly accounted for T-cell counts and diversity one year after transplant. There were some patients whose high TCRbeta diversity at day 60 came from surviving recipient T cells and thymic progenitors.

CDR3 length equals 17 residues. The V gene's germline CDR1 is SEHNR and CDR2 FQNEAQ (reference sequence). V dropped 6 bases and J dropped 0 bases, with 18 bases sitting between them. This clonotype is categorized as medium-sized (0.01 to 0.1%). Its specificity is not known. Construction of the TCRbeta library involved unique molecular identifiers. TCRdb used MiXCR to reprocess the PCR reads, holding one entry per CDR3 protein. The sample contains fewer than 35,000 distinct CDR3 sequences, 18% of which appear only once. The clonotype originates from a male patient between 2 and 10 years old who had a stem cell transplant for acute lymphoblastic leukemia, so the T cells may come from the graft donor. Specimen: PBMCs, mostly from graft donor cells, collected 60 days after TCRalphabeta/CD19-depleted stem cell transplant. This chain joins TRBV7-9 and TRBJ1-3; D perhaps matches TRBD1 (6 bases). For the CDR3, the DNA is TGTGCCAGCAGGGGTCCGGGACAAACCTCCTCTGGAAACACCATATATTTT. Translating gives CASRGPGQTSSGNTIYF. The variable domain in full, completed from reference TRBV7-9 and TRBJ1-3, reads DTGVSQNPRHKITKRGQNVTFRCDPISEHNRLYWYRQTLGQGPEFLTYFQNEAQLEKSRLLSDRFSAERPKGSFSTLEIQRTEQGDSAMYLCASRGPGQTSSGNTIYFGEGSWLTVV.